The next 2 T cell receptor beta chains were all read from a single sample in a study of OX40 agonist ivuxolimab in advanced cancers. Assay: immunoSEQ multiplex PCR; the TCRdb copy retains only in-frame clones and omits some. The sample includes some 84,000 clones, around 92% of them seen just once. This specimen was CD4+ or CD8+ T cells sorted from blood, taken in a trial of the OX40 agonist ivuxolimab. These TCRs come from an adult with an advanced solid tumor such as melanoma, head and neck, liver or kidney cancer.

The chain couples TRBV29-1 to TRBJ1-2; the D gene is possibly TRBD1 (5 bases). Germline CDR1 reads SQVTM; CDR2 reads ANQGSEA. V lost 3 bases and J 6 bases, leaving 14 bases between the germline ends. The CDR3 runs 13 residues. The CDR3, as DNA: TGCAGCGTTGATATTCTCGAGGGGAATGGCTACACCTTC. It specifies CSVDILEGNGYTF.

V gene TRBV27 combines with J gene TRBJ2-1; 13 bases line up with TRBD2. Germline V lookup: CDR1 MNHEY, CDR2 SMNVEV (reference sequence). V shed 8 bases and J 11 bases; nucleotides not matched to a gene: 9. The CDR3 has 14 residues. CDR3 in amino acids: CASYITGLAGQQFF. CDR3 nucleotide sequence: TGTGCCAGCTATATTACGGGACTAGCGGGGCAGCAGTTCTTC.